Sequencing of this T cell receptor beta chain was carried out in a study of CD8 T cells in ankylosing spondylitis. CDR1 is SGHAT and CDR2 is FQNNGV in the germline V gene. The CDR3 totals 15 residues. The V and J ends lost 4 bases and 3 bases respectively, with 16 bases between them. This clonotype occurred once. TCRdb reprocessed the 5' RACE reads with MiXCR, giving one entry per CDR3 protein. The table lists about 250,000 distinct CDR3 sequences, 30% to 35% of them singletons. The sample was blood, either unsorted or a sorted T cell fraction (not recorded which). The TCR was taken from a male donor with ankylosing spondylitis or in good health (not recorded which). The chain joins TRBV11-2 to TRBJ2-7; D could derive from TRBD1 or TRBD2 (6 bases each). CDR3 in DNA: TGTGCCAGCAGCTCCGAGTACGGGGGCCGCTACGAGCAGTACTTC. This encodes CASSSEYGGRYEQYF.